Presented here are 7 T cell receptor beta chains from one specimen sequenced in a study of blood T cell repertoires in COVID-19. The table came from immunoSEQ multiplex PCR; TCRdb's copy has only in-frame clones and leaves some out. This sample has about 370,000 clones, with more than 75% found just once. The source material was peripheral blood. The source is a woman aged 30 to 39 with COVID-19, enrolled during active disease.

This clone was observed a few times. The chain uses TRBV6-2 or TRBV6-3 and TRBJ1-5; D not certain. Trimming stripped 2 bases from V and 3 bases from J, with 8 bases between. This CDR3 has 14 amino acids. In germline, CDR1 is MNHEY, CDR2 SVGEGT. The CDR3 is CASSYRGYNQPQHF. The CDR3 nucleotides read TGTGCCAGCAGTTACAGAGGGTACAATCAGCCCCAGCATTTT.

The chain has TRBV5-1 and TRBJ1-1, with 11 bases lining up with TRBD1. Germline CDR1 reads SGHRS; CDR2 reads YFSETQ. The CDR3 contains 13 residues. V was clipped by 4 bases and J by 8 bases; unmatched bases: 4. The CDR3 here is CASSPGQGAEAFF. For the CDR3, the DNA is TGCGCCAGCAGCCCCGGACAGGGGGCGGAAGCTTTCTTT.

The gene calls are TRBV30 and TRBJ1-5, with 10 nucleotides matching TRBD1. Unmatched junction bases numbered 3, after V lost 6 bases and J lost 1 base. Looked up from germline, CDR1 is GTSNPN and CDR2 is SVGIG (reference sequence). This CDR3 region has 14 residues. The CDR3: CACKTGGSNQPQHF. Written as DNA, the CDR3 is TGTGCCTGTAAGACAGGGGGCAGCAATCAGCCCCAGCATTTT.

The CDR3 bases are TGTGCCAGCAGTTACCCACAGGGAAGTATACTGTTTTTT. This encodes CASSYPQGSILFF. V gene TRBV6-5 combines with J gene TRBJ1-4, with D possibly being TRBD1 (6 bases). Germline CDR1 reads MNHEY; CDR2 reads SVGAGI. Trimming stripped 2 bases from V and 13 bases from J, with 14 bases between. This CDR3 has 13 amino acids.

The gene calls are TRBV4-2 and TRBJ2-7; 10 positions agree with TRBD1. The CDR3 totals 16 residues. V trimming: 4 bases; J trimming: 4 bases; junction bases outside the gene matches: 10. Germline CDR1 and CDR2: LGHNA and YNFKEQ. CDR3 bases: TGTGCCAGCAGCCGCGACAGACAGGGGGCAGGATACGAGCAGTACTTC. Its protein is CASSRDRQGAGYEQYF.

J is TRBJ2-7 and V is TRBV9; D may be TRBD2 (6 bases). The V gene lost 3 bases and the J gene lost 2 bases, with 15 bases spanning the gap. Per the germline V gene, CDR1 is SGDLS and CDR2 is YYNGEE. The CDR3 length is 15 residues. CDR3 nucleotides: TGTGCCAGCAGCGAGGACTATCGTCGGCCCTACGAGCAGTACTTC. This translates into CASSEDYRRPYEQYF.

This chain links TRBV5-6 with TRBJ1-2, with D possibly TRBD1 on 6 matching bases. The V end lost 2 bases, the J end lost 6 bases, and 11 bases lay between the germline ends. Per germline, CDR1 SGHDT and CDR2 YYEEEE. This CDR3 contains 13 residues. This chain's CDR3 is CASSFRGVNGYTF. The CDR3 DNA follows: TGTGCCAGCAGCTTCAGGGGAGTAAATGGCTACACCTTC.